This T cell receptor (beta chain) was observed in a study of T-cell reconstitution after alpha-beta-depleted transplantation in children. Unique molecular identifiers featured in how the TCRbeta library was prepared. Using its own MiXCR run on the PCR reads, TCRdb lists one record per CDR3 protein. The sample yields around 450,000 distinct CDR3 sequences, around two fifths seen once. Study-wide findings and caveats: Two months or so post-transplant, alpha-beta T cells reportedly derived from several hundred expanded graft clones.

As regards this clonotype: Its matching antigen is unknown.

The CDR3 has 16 amino acids. J lost 1 base, V lost 6 bases, and 6 bases had no gene match. Germline lookup yields CDR1 ENHRY and CDR2 SYGVKD. This TCR was recovered from a girl aged 2-10 years with aplastic anemia, due to receive a stem cell transplant. The V gene is TRBV10-3, the J gene TRBJ2-1, with 10 bases matching TRBD2. This sample comprised PBMCs, obtained before TCRalphabeta/CD19-depleted stem cell transplant. This CDR3 is CAISGLAENSYNEQFF. DNA of the CDR3: TGTGCCATCAGCGGACTAGCGGAGAATTCCTACAATGAGCAGTTCTTC.